A selection of T cell receptor beta chains follows, all from one sample in a study of shared clonotypes between healthy human individuals. Data came from immunoSEQ multiplex PCR; TCRdb stores just in-frame clones and leaves some out. Among 2 million to 2.5 million clones listed, 80% to 95% were seen once. Sequencing input: naive CD4+ T cells from PBMCs. The source is a young man in good health. Some clones in this sample may be carry-over from other donors' samples. Both conserved end residues are part of each CDR3. Rows may omit the clone size; those that give it use once, few, many or a size class.

j_call v_call clone_size cdr3_aa
TRBJ2-7 TRBV5-5 - CASSLGPGPTGSYEQYF
TRBJ2-7 TRBV27 - CASRLGTSGTYEQYF
TRBJ2-5 TRBV6-5 - CASSKLGGAHETQYF
TRBJ2-7 TRBV27 once CASSPQGIPRYEQYF
TRBJ2-1 TRBV7-3 - CASSPDRWVANEQFF
TRBJ2-7 TRBV2 - CASSSFLQGRGEQYF
TRBJ2-2 TRBV7-3 - CASSQNPNTGELFF
TRBJ2-3 TRBV6-6 once CASWRQGRADTQYF
TRBJ1-1 TRBV2 - CASSLGVVNTEAFF
TRBJ2-1 TRBV18 - CASSRGGAYNEQFF
TRBJ2-3 TRBV6-1 - CASSVLKHTQYF
TRBJ1-3 TRBV6-1 - CASRPGVFGNTIYF
TRBJ2-5 TRBV7-9 - CASSLPPALIGETQYF
TRBJ1-1 TRBV5-8 - CASIRGVGRGMNTEAFF